Below, 23 T cell receptor beta chains from the same sample are listed, as sequenced in a study of beta chain features in type 1 diabetes. The entirety of the isolated RNA underwent reverse transcription, so expressed TCRB transcripts were sequenced. Using immunoSEQ multiplex PCR, the repertoire was profiled, and TCRdb retains in-frame clones only, with some absent. The sample shows tens of thousands of clones, about half of them seen only once. The source material was stem cell memory CD4+ T cells from blood. These receptors came from a woman aged 25 to 39 in good health.

This clone came up a few times. The V gene is TRBV6-6, the J gene TRBJ2-7; 10 bases map to TRBD2. With 6 bases clipped from V and 5 bases from J, the junction kept 10 bases outside the gene matches. Germline-derived CDR1 and CDR2 are MNHNY and SVGAGI (reference sequence). The CDR3 totals 15 residues. The CDR3 DNA reads as TGTGCCAGCAGAGACCCTAGCGGGAGACCCCACGAGCAGTACTTC. Protein sequence: CASRDPSGRPHEQYF.

The table lists this clone with a few counts. The J gene is TRBJ2-2, the V gene TRBV7-2; 10 bases fit TRBD2. Germline V gene lookup returns CDR1 SGHTA and CDR2 FQGNSA. Unmatched junction bases numbered 9, after V lost 4 bases and J lost 7 bases. The CDR3 extends over 16 amino acids. The CDR3 nucleotides read TGTGCCAGCAGCTCCGCAGCGGGAGGGCGGGTCGGGGAGCTGTTTTTT. Translation gives CASSSAAGGRVGELFF.

About this clone itself: This same CDR3 is encoded by further DNA sequences in the sample. The V gene is TRBV18, the J gene TRBJ1-5; 10 bases line up with TRBD1. The CDR3 has 15 residues. Germline V gives CDR1 KGHSH, CDR2 LQKENI. J lost 4 bases, V lost 3 bases, and 3 bases had no gene match. CDR3 in DNA: TGTGCCAGCTCACCCCCGGGACAGGGGAATCAGCCCCAGCATTTT. Amino acid sequence: CASSPPGQGNQPQHF.

The chain couples TRBV7-2 to TRBJ2-7; tentatively, D is TRBD2 (5 bases). Trimming pared 1 base from V and 4 bases from J, leaving 11 bases between. The CDR3 covers 14 residues. Germline values: CDR1 SGHTA, CDR2 FQGNSA. The CDR3 is CASSLEVRGYEQYF. In DNA form, the CDR3 reads TGTGCCAGCAGCTTAGAGGTTAGAGGGTACGAGCAGTACTTC.

The chain couples TRBV10-3 to TRBJ1-1; tentative D call: TRBD1 (6 bases). V was pared by 6 bases and J by 2 bases, with 10 bases between. This CDR3 has 13 residues. The germline gives CDR1 ENHRY, CDR2 SYGVKD. The CDR3 reads CAISLQGNTEAFF. The CDR3 region has the DNA TGTGCCATCAGCTTACAGGGCAACACTGAAGCTTTCTTT.

This chain joins TRBV5-1 and TRBJ2-5; a weak D match, TRBD1 (5 bases). Trimming removed 4 bases from V and 1 base from J, with 5 bases in between. The length of the CDR3 is 12 residues. From germline, CDR1 is SGHRS and CDR2 YFSETQ. The CDR3 spells CASSDSQETQYF. CDR3 coding DNA: TGCGCCAGCAGCGACAGCCAAGAGACCCAGTACTTC.

A note on this clone: Germline and junction disagree at one end, which may indicate a read error. This chain links TRBV11-2 with TRBJ1-5; D is undetermined. Germline CDR1 and CDR2: SGHAT and FQNNGV. This CDR3 has 14 amino acids. CDR3 nucleotides: TGTGCCAGCAGCTTGGCCCATAGCAATCGGCCCCAGCATTTT. Encoded protein: CASSLAHSNRPQHF.

The chain has TRBV19 and TRBJ2-7; 7 nucleotides line up with TRBD1. The ends lost 5 bases at V and 2 bases at J; junction bases unmatched: 9. Germline lookup yields CDR1 LNHDA and CDR2 SQIVND (reference sequence). This CDR3 is 15 amino acids long. DNA for the CDR3: TGTGCCAGTAGTCCAGACACAGGGGCGCCCTACGAGCAGTACTTC. Amino acid sequence: CASSPDTGAPYEQYF. The full variable domain, with the rest looked up from reference TRBV19 and TRBJ2-7, is DGGITQSPKYLFRKEGQNVTLSCEQNLNHDAMYWYRQDPGQGLRLIYYSQIVNDFQKGDIAEGYSVSREKKESFPLTVTSAQKNPTAFYLCASSPDTGAPYEQYFGPGTRLTVT.

V gene TRBV12-5 combines with J gene TRBJ2-2; 9 bases agree with TRBD1. The junction had 10 bases not matched to a gene; V was cut back by 4 bases and J by 1 base. The CDR3 sequence is 18 residues long. Germline values: CDR1 LGHNT, CDR2 FRNRAP. CDR3 sequence reads: CASGWVDRGPENTGELFF. The CDR3 DNA reads as TGTGCTAGTGGTTGGGTGGACAGGGGACCCGAGAACACCGGGGAGCTGTTTTTT.

A few counts support this clone. This chain connects TRBV11-2 to TRBJ2-1; D may be TRBD1 (6 bases). This CDR3 spans 15 amino acids. Deletions cut 8 bases from V and 2 bases from J, with 16 bases between. In germline, CDR1 is SGHAT, CDR2 FQNNGV. CDR3 protein: CASLTKGVPYNEQFF. The CDR3 DNA reads as TGTGCCAGCCTAACGAAGGGGGTCCCCTACAATGAGCAGTTCTTC. Full variable domain (rest looked up from reference TRBV11-2 and TRBJ2-1): EAGVAQSPRYKIIEKRQSVAFWCNPISGHATLYWYQQILGQGPKLLIQFQNNGVVDDSQLPKDRFSAERLKGVDSTLKIQPAKLEDSAVYLCASLTKGVPYNEQFFGPGTRLTVL.

This sequence joins TRBV19 and TRBJ2-1; 7 bases map to TRBD1. From germline, CDR1 is LNHDA and CDR2 SQIVND (reference sequence). The CDR3 spans 17 residues. Trimming cost V 0 bases and J 4 bases; bases outside gene matches: 9. Here the CDR3 reads CASSIDLTGLGYNEQFF. The CDR3 DNA sequence: TGTGCCAGTAGTATAGACCTGACAGGGTTGGGATACAATGAGCAGTTCTTC.

This sequence joins TRBV7-6 and TRBJ1-2; 11 bases are a match to TRBD1. This CDR3 has 15 amino acids. Germline V gene sequence: CDR1 SGHVS, CDR2 FNYEAQ. The trim removed 1 base at V and 4 bases at J, leaving 2 bases unmatched. The CDR3 loop reads CASSLGTGGLYGYTF. In DNA, the CDR3 is TGTGCCAGCAGCTTAGGGACAGGGGGCCTCTATGGCTACACCTTC.

Ten or more counts support this clone. The V gene is TRBV5-1, the J gene TRBJ2-3; a weak D match, TRBD2 (5 bases). The CDR3 runs to 14 residues. Germline V gene data show CDR1 as SGHRS and CDR2 as YFSETQ. Between the trimmed V and J ends, which lost 2 bases and 3 bases, there was a span of 10 bases. The CDR3: CASSLPGITDTQYF. For the CDR3, the DNA is TGCGCCAGCAGCTTACCCGGGATTACAGATACGCAGTATTTT.

This clone has just a few counts. The chain combines TRBV27 with TRBJ1-5, with 7 bases lining up with TRBD1. V lost 5 bases, J lost 6 bases, and 13 bases stayed unmatched. CDR1 MNHEY and CDR2 SMNVEV come from the germline V gene (reference sequence). CDR3 length: 16 residues. In nucleotides, the CDR3 is TGTGCCAGCAGTAAAAGCCGGGACAGCGAAGGTCAGCCCCAGCATTTT. This encodes CASSKSRDSEGQPQHF.

The J gene is TRBJ2-7, the V gene TRBV5-1; 7 bases line up with TRBD1. The V segment lost 4 bases and the J segment 0 bases; nucleotides outside the gene matches: 7. The CDR3 is made up of 15 amino acids. The V gene's germline CDR1 is SGHRS and CDR2 YFSETQ. CDR3 residues: CASSLPRDSSYEQYF. CDR3 in DNA: TGCGCCAGCAGCCTCCCCCGGGACAGCTCCTACGAGCAGTACTTC. Drawing the rest from reference TRBV5-1 and TRBJ2-7, the complete variable domain is KAGVTQTPRYLIKTRGQQVTLSCSPISGHRSVSWYQQTPGQGLQFLFEYFSETQRNKGNFPGRFSGRQFSNSRSEMNVSTLELGDSALYLCASSLPRDSSYEQYFGPGTRLTVT.

The gene calls are TRBV30 and TRBJ1-2; 7 nucleotides line up with TRBD1. Germline values: CDR1 GTSNPN, CDR2 SVGIG (reference sequence). The CDR3 totals 15 residues. After removal of 2 bases from V and 7 bases from J, the junction contained 13 bases not matched to a gene. In DNA form, the CDR3 reads TGTGCCTGGAGTTCCTCTAGGGGGCTTCTGAGTGGCTACACCTTC. Translated, it gives CAWSSSRGLLSGYTF.

This clone has just a few counts. The DNA of the CDR3 is TGTGCCAGCAGCTCACAAGGACTAGCGGGAGGGGCTGAGCAGTTCTTC. It yields the protein CASSSQGLAGGAEQFF. The V and J genes are TRBV11-1 and TRBJ2-1, with TRBD2 identical over 15 bases. This CDR3 has 16 amino acids. J lost 9 bases, V lost 4 bases, and 7 bases had no gene match. Germline CDR1 is SGHAT and CDR2 is FQDESV (reference sequence).

This clone was seen only a few times. This chain links TRBV18 with TRBJ1-1; D possibly corresponds to TRBD1 (6 bases). The CDR3 length is 14 residues. The V end lost 4 bases, the J end lost 1 base, and 10 bases lay between the germline ends. Germline V gene lookup returns CDR1 KGHSH and CDR2 LQKENI. The CDR3 coding sequence is TGTGCCAGCTCACACAGGGATAGGAACACTGAAGCTTTCTTT. Its protein product is CASSHRDRNTEAFF.

The J gene is TRBJ2-1, the V gene TRBV15, with TRBD1 matching 8 bases. The CDR3 length is 16 residues. V trimming: 2 bases; J trimming: 3 bases; junction bases outside the gene matches: 6. Per the germline V gene, CDR1 is LNHNV and CDR2 is YYDKDF (reference sequence). CDR3: CATSRRTGGSYNEQFF. The CDR3 DNA reads TGTGCCACCAGCAGACGTACAGGGGGTAGCTACAATGAGCAGTTCTTC.

The J gene is TRBJ2-1, the V gene TRBV7-8; TRBD2 might be the D (5 bases). Germline V gives CDR1 SGHVS, CDR2 FQNEAQ. Trimming took off 2 bases at V and 0 bases at J, with 11 bases between the two ends. CDR3 length: 16 amino acids. As DNA, the CDR3 is TGTGCCAGCAGCTTACTCTCAGCGGTCTCCTACAATGAGCAGTTCTTC. This translates into CASSLLSAVSYNEQFF.

This clone was observed once. The same CDR3 also results from other DNA sequences found in this sample. The chain employs TRBV11-2 and TRBJ2-3; D unclear. V dropped 4 bases and J dropped 0 bases, with 2 bases sitting between them. This CDR3 is built from 12 residues. Germline V lookup: CDR1 SGHAT, CDR2 FQNNGV. The CDR3 bases are TGTGCCAGCAGCTCAAGCACAGATACGCAGTATTTT. It encodes CASSSSTDTQYF.

The chain joins TRBV5-6 to TRBJ1-2, with 10 nucleotides matching TRBD1. The CDR3 runs to 16 residues. V was pared by 2 bases and J by 7 bases, with 11 bases of the junction left unmatched. CDR1 is SGHDT, CDR2 YYEEEE, per germline. The CDR3 loop is CASSFLAVDRGIGYTF. CDR3 sequence (DNA): TGTGCCAGCAGCTTTTTGGCGGTGGACAGGGGGATTGGCTACACCTTC. The full variable domain, rest sourced from reference TRBV5-6 and TRBJ1-2, is DAGVTQSPTHLIKTRGQQVTLRCSPKSGHDTVSWYQQALGQGPQFIFQYYEEEERQRGNFPDRFSGHQFPNYSSELNVNALLLGDSALYLCASSFLAVDRGIGYTFGSGTRLTVV.

The V and J genes are TRBV10-3 and TRBJ1-4, with 10 bases that match TRBD1. CDR3 size: 15 residues. In germline, CDR1 is ENHRY, CDR2 SYGVKD. Losses at the gene ends were 4 bases for V and 8 bases for J; bases not matched to a gene: 7. The CDR3 region is CAISGSGTGVEKLFF. The CDR3 DNA reads TGTGCCATCAGTGGATCCGGGACAGGGGTCGAAAAACTGTTTTTT.